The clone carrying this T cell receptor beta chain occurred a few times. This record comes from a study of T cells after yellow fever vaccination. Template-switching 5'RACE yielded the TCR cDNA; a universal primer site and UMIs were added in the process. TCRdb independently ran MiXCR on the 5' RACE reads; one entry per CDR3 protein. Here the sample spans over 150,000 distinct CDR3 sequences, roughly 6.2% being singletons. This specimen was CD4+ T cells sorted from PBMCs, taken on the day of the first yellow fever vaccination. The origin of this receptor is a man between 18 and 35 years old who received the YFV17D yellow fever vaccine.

In DNA form, the CDR3 reads TGTGCCAGCAGTCCCCGAGCACCCAATCAGCCCCAGCATTTT. It is translated as CASSPRAPNQPQHF. The chain carries TRBV6-1 and TRBJ1-5, with D hard to call. Trimming cost V 5 bases and J 3 bases, with 11 bases left between them. Per germline, CDR1 MNHNS and CDR2 SASEGT. This CDR3 has 14 residues.